This TCR beta chain was identified in a study of blood T cell repertoires in COVID-19. About the research overall: Collection of acute and convalescent COVID-19 samples took place in the United States, Italy and Spain. Sources were T cells, B-cell-depleted T cells, or PBMCs; the material itself was cDNA or gDNA.

The protocol was immunoSEQ multiplex PCR, while the TCRdb copy is restricted to in-frame clones and leaves out a portion. Of approximately 280,000 clones in the sample, approximately 85% were seen once. Germline trimming cut 3 bases from V and 7 bases from J; bases unmatched to any gene: 3. The CDR3 is made up of 15 amino acids. Germline values: CDR1 LGHNA, CDR2 YSLEER. The TCR sequence derives from a man between 18 and 35 years old with active or convalescent COVID-19. The gene calls are TRBV4-3 and TRBJ2-2, with 12 bases lining up with TRBD1. Sequencing was performed on peripheral blood. Here the CDR3 reads CASSQGTGGFGELFF. CDR3 sequence (DNA): TGCGCCAGCAGCCAGGGGACAGGGGGCTTCGGGGAGCTGTTTTTT.